This record looks at one TCR beta chain sequence and its context. Its antigen is unidentified. TCRdb's table, derived via immunoSEQ multiplex PCR, lists solely in-frame clones and lacks some. Of 65,000 to 85,000 clones listed, 85% to 95% are singletons. These data belong to a study of lymphopenia after photon versus proton radiotherapy. Study conclusions and caveats: Better survival with proton therapy was suggested as possible, not demonstrated. Relative stability marked proton patients; photon patients lost diversity and naive cells. Oligoclonal CD8+ Temra expansion after nadir drove photon patients' diversity drop.

This CDR3 contains 14 residues. The V gene's germline CDR1 is SGHTA and CDR2 FQGTGA. Trimming took 5 bases from V and 7 from J; bases not matched to a gene: 8. This chain uses TRBV7-3 with TRBJ2-7, with 10 nucleotides matching TRBD1. The source was peripheral blood, collected from a patient treated with photon-based radiotherapy. The receptor's source is a middle-aged woman with cholangiocarcinoma. DNA for the CDR3: TGTGCCAGCAGCCGGGGACAGGGGCAGAGGGAGCAGTACTTC. As protein: CASSRGQGQREQYF.